This T cell receptor (beta chain) appears in the sequencing data of a study of Graves' ophthalmopathy and Graves' hyperthyroidism. At the level of the study: Calling hyperthyroidism stable required that no ophthalmopathy show up within 18 months of follow-up.

CDR3 size: 13 residues. In germline, CDR1 is KGHDR, CDR2 SFDVKD. Hyperthyroidism in these 18- to 65-year-old patients was newly diagnosed, lasting under 2 months. Serum thyroxine and TRAb, along with clinical symptoms, thyroid ultrasound and orbital computed tomography, were what diagnosis relied on. Amplified material comprised TCR beta CDR3 regions derived from RNA transcripts. The workflow started with a first-round RT-PCR run with HTBI primers and then moved on to a second-round multiplex PCR. TCRdb ran MiXCR on the multiplex PCR reads and lists one entry per CDR3 protein. Of about 550,000 distinct CDR3 sequences listed, approximately 35% are singletons. In regard to this clonotype: No antigen is known for it. An end of the junction does not agree with germline; a read error may underlie this.

The study's findings and limits: Progression of ophthalmopathy was predicted by the model with around 70% sensitivity and roughly 78% specificity.

The TCR was taken from an adult man with Graves' hyperthyroidism. V and J are TRBV24-1 and TRBJ2-3; D unresolved. Sequenced: peripheral blood or thyroid tissue (not recorded which). CDR3 region: CASSFVTSDTQYF. The CDR3 DNA is TGTGCCAGCAGTTTCGTGACGTCCGATACGCAGTATTTT.